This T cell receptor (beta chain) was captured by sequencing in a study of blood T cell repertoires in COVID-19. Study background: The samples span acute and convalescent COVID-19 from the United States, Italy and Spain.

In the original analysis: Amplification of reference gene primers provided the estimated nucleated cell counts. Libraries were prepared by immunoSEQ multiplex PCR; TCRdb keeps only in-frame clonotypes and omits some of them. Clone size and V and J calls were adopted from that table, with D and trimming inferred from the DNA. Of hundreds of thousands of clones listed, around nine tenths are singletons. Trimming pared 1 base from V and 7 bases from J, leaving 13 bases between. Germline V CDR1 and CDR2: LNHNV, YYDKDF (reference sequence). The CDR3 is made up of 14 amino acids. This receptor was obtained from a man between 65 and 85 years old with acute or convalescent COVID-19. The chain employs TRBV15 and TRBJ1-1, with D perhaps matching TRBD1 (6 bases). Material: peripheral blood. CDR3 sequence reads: CATSRAPLQGEAFF. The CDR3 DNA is TGTGCCACCAGCAGAGCCCCACTACAGGGTGAAGCTTTCTTT.